Each of the 9 T cell receptor beta chains below was sequenced from the same sample in a study of T cell responses to AZD1222 COVID-19 vaccine. Produced via immunoSEQ multiplex PCR; TCRdb's table is partial and in-frame only. The sample lists tens of thousands of clones; over 75% were seen once. The material was peripheral blood, obtained on day 0 of AZD1222 vaccination. The receptors derive from an adult in good health.

The V and J genes are TRBV7-3 and TRBJ2-3; 7 bases agree with TRBD1. CDR1 SGHTA and CDR2 FQGTGA come from the germline V gene. The CDR3 has 13 amino acids. Trimming at V came to 5 bases and at J to 4 bases, leaving 3 bases not matched to a gene. The CDR3 DNA sequence: TGTGCCAGCAGCACGACAGGGCCAGATACGCAGTATTTT. It specifies CASSTTGPDTQYF. The full variable domain, rest sourced from reference TRBV7-3 and TRBJ2-3, is GAGVSQTPSNKVTEKGKYVELRCDPISGHTALYWYRQSLGQGPEFLIYFQGTGAADDSGLPNDRFFAVRPEGSVSTLKIQRTERGDSAVYLCASSTTGPDTQYFGPGTRLTVL.

V is TRBV7-3 and J is TRBJ1-6; 8 positions match TRBD1. There are 15 residues in the CDR3. Germline CDR1 and CDR2: SGHTA and FQGTGA. J lost 10 bases, V lost 2 bases, and 7 bases had no gene match. CDR3 in DNA: TGTGCCAGCAGCTTAGGGACAGGCCGCGAGTCACCCCTCCACTTT. This translates into CASSLGTGRESPLHF. Together with reference TRBV7-3 and TRBJ1-6, the CDR3 gives the full variable domain: GAGVSQTPSNKVTEKGKYVELRCDPISGHTALYWYRQSLGQGPEFLIYFQGTGAADDSGLPNDRFFAVRPEGSVSTLKIQRTERGDSAVYLCASSLGTGRESPLHFGNGTRLTVT.

The chain links TRBV12-3 or TRBV12-4 to TRBJ2-4; D tentatively reads TRBD1 or TRBD2 (5 bases each). Deletions cut 6 bases from V and 6 bases from J, with 12 bases between. CDR3 size: 13 residues. Here the CDR3 reads CASSQGRGNIQYF. CDR3 sequence (DNA): TGTGCCAGCAGCCAGGGACGTGGAAACATTCAGTACTTC.

The chain recombines TRBV5-8 with TRBJ2-3; no clear D. Between the trimmed V and J ends, which lost 4 bases and 2 bases, there was a span of 14 bases. The CDR3 loop spans 15 amino acids. Germline CDR1 is SGHTS and CDR2 is YDEGEE. The CDR3 DNA reads as TGTGCCAGCAGCCCTGGGCGAAGGGACACAGATACGCAGTATTTT. This codes for CASSPGRRDTDTQYF.

The chain employs TRBV14 and TRBJ1-4, with D tentatively TRBD1 (5 bases). Trimming cost V 3 bases and J 6 bases, with 11 bases left between them. Germline CDR1 and CDR2: SGHDN and FVKESK. The CDR3 contains 14 residues. The CDR3 sequence: CASSHPGPDEKLFF. DNA of the CDR3: TGTGCCAGCAGCCACCCGGGACCTGATGAAAAACTGTTTTTT.

V gene TRBV27 combines with J gene TRBJ2-3; tentative D call: TRBD1 (6 bases). Germline CDR1 is MNHEY and CDR2 is SMNVEV (reference sequence). CDR3 length equals 14 residues. With 7 bases removed from V and 2 bases from J, the gap between germline ends came to 13 bases. CDR3 sequence (DNA): TGTGCCAGCACTTTGGACAGACTCACAGATACGCAGTATTTT. Translated: CASTLDRLTDTQYF.

The CDR3 DNA reads as TGTGCCAGCAGTTTTGTACAGGGGGCTTTGGATAGGTATGGCTACACCTTC. Translation: CASSFVQGALDRYGYTF. The chain joins TRBV28 to TRBJ1-2, with 9 bases aligning to TRBD1. The CDR3 contains 17 residues. V trimming: 3 bases; J trimming: 5 bases; junction bases outside the gene matches: 13. Germline CDR1 is MDHEN and CDR2 is SYDVKM.

CDR3 DNA: TGCGCCAGCAGCTGGATCCCGGGACAGGGGGCGCACACTGAAGCTTTCTTT. This gives the protein CASSWIPGQGAHTEAFF. This chain uses TRBV5-1 with TRBJ1-1; 12 nucleotides agree with TRBD1. The CDR3 sequence is 17 residues long. The V segment lost 3 bases and the J segment 3 bases; nucleotides outside the gene matches: 9. Germline assignment: CDR1 SGHRS and CDR2 YFSETQ.

The rearrangement joins TRBV19 to TRBJ1-3, with D possibly matching TRBD1 (5 bases). The V and J ends lost 5 bases and 2 bases respectively, with 16 bases between them. Germline CDR1 LNHDA, CDR2 SQIVND (reference sequence). The CDR3 is 16 residues long. The CDR3 here is CASSPWTIRTGNTIYF. The CDR3 coding sequence is TGTGCCAGTAGTCCCTGGACAATTCGAACTGGAAACACCATATATTTT.